The entry that follows covers one T cell receptor beta chain sequence. The sample belongs to a study of blood T cell repertoires in COVID-19. Generated by immunoSEQ multiplex PCR, the TCRdb table keeps only in-frame clones and is missing some. In the table there are 200,000 to 250,000 clones, roughly 84% of which are singletons. CDR1 is MNHEY and CDR2 is SMNVEV in the germline V gene (reference sequence). This CDR3 has 14 amino acids. The V gene end was trimmed by 3 bases and the J gene end by 0 bases; junction bases not matched to a gene: 0. V usage is TRBV27 and J usage is TRBJ2-3; 7 bases align to TRBD2. The sequenced sample was peripheral blood. This TCR was sampled from a woman aged 45-65 years with acute or convalescent COVID-19. CDR3 region: CASSLGLSTDTQYF. The CDR3 coding sequence is TGTGCCAGCAGTTTGGGACTAAGCACAGATACGCAGTATTTT.